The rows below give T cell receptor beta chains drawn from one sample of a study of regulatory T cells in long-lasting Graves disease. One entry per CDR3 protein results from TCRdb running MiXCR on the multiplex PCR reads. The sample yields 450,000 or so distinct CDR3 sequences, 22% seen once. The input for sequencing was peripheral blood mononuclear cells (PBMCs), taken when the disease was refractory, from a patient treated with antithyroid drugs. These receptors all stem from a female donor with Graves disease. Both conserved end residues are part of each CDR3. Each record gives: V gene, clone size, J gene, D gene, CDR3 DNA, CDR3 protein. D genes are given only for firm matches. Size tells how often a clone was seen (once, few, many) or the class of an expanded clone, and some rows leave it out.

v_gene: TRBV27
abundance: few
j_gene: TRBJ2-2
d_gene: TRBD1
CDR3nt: TGTGCCAGCAGTTCATCCTCCGTGACAGGGGACACCGGGGAGCTGTTTTTT
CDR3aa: CASSSSSVTGDTGELFF

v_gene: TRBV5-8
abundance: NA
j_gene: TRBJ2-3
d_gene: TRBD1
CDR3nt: TGTGCCAGCAGCCCCGCCCTGGGACAGACCTACACAGATACGCAGTATTTT
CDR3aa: CASSPALGQTYTDTQYF

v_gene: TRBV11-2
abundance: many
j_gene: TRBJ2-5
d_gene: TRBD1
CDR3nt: TGTGCCAGCATGGGACAGGAAGAGACCCAGTACTTC
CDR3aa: CASMGQEETQYF

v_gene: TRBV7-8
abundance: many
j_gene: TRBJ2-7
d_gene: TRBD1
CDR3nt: TGTGCCAGCAGCTCGACAGGGGAGGCCTACGAGCAGTACTTC
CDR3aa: CASSSTGEAYEQYF

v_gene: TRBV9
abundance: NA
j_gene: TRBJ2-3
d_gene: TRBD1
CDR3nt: TGTGCCAGCAGCGTAGGGACAGGGGGCGCAGATACGCAGTATTTT
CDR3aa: CASSVGTGGADTQYF

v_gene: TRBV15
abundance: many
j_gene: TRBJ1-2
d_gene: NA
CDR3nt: TGTGCCACCAGCAGAGAAACTAACTATGGCTACACCTTC
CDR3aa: CATSRETNYGYTF

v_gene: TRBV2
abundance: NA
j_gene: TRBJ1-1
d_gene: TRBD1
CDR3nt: TGTGCCACCAGGGGACAGACGAACACTGAAGCTTTCTTT
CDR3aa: CATRGQTNTEAFF

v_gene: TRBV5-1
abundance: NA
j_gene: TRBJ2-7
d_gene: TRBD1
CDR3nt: TGCGCCAGCAGCAAACCGGGGACAGGGGTTTACGAGCAGTACTTC
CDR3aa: CASSKPGTGVYEQYF

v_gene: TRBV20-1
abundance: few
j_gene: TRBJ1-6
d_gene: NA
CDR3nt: TGCAGTGCTAGAGATGAGGGGGGTACGGGGAATTCACCCCTCCACTTT
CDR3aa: CSARDEGGTGNSPLHF

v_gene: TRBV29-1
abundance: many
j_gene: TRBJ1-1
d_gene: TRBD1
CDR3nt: TGCAGCGTTGAAAGGACAGGACTCACTGAAGCTTTCTTT
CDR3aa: CSVERTGLTEAFF

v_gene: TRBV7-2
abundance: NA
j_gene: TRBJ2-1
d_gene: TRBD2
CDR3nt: TGTGCCAGCAGCTTAAGAGCGTTCGGGACTAGGGTTTACAATGAGCAGTTCTTC
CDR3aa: CASSLRAFGTRVYNEQFF

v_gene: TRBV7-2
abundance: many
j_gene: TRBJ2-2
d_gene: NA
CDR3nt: TGTGCCAGCAGCACCATCCAGGGGATGAATGAGCTGTTTTTT
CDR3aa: CASSTIQGMNELFF

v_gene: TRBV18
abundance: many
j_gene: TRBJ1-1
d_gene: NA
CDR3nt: TGTGCCAGCTCACCGCCTACAGGGAGCGCTTTCTTT
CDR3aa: CASSPPTGSAFF

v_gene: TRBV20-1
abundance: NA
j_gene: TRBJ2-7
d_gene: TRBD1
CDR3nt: TGCAGTGCTAGAGTCCGGGACAGGGCCATCTACGAGCAGTACTTC
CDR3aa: CSARVRDRAIYEQYF

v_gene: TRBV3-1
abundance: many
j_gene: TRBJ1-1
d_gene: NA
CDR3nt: TGTGCCAGCAGCCAAAGGTGGACTGAAGCTTTCTTT
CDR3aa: CASSQRWTEAFF

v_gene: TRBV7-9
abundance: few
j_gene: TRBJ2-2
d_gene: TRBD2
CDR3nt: TGTGCCAGCAGCTTACCGGGAGGCGGGGAGCTGTTTTTT
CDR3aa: CASSLPGGGELFF

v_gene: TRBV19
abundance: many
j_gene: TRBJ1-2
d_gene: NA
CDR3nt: TGTGCCAGTAGTCACGGACCGACCTTTACCTATGGCTACACCTTC
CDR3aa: CASSHGPTFTYGYTF

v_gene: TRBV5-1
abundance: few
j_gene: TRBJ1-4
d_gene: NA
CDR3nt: TGCGCCAGCAGCCAAGAAGAAACTAATGAAAAACTGTTTTTT
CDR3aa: CASSQEETNEKLFF

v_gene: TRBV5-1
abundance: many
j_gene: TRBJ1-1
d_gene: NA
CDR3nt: TGCGCCAGCAGCTTGAAAGGGCTAGGGAACACTGAAGCTTTCTTT
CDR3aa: CASSLKGLGNTEAFF

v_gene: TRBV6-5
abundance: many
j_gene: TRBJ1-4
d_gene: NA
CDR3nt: TGTGCCAGCAGTTACTCCGGACGGGGCCGTGAAAAACTGTTTTTT
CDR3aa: CASSYSGRGREKLFF

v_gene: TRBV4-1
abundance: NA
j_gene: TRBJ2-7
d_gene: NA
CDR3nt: TGCGCCAGCAGCCCGCAAAGGGGCCCTCTTTGGGAGCAGTACTTC
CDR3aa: CASSPQRGPLWEQYF

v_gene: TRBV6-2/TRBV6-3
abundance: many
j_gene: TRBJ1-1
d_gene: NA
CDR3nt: TGTGCCAGCAGTTACTCGACGGGGCGGGAGGCTTTCTTT
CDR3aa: CASSYSTGREAFF

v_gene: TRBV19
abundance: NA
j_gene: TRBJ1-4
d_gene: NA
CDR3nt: TGTGCCAGTACCCCAGCGGACGTAAGCGAAAAACTGTTTTTT
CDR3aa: CASTPADVSEKLFF

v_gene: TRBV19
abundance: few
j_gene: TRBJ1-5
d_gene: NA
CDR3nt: TGTGCCAGTAGTATGAGAGGGAAACGGAATCAGCCCCAGCATTTT
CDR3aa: CASSMRGKRNQPQHF

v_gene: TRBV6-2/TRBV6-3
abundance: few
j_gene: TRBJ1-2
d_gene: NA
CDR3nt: TGTGCCAGCACCTCCCTTGGTGCCAGGGTTTCAAATGGCTACACCTTC
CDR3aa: CASTSLGARVSNGYTF

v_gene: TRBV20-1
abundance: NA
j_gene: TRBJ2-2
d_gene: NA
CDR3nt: TGCAGTCCCGAACGAAGGGCCGGGGAGCTGTTTTTT
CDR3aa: CSPERRAGELFF

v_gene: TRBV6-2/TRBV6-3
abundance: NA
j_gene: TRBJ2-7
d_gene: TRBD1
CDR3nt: TGTGCCAGCAGTTCTCCGGGACAGGGGACCTGCGAGCAGTACTTC
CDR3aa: CASSSPGQGTCEQYF

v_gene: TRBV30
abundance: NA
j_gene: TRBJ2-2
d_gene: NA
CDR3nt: TGTGCCTGGACCAGGGACTCCCGGAACACCGGGGAGCTGTTTTTT
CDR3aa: CAWTRDSRNTGELFF

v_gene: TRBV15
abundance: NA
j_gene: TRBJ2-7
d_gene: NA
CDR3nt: TGTGCCACCAGCAGAGAACGGGGAGGCTACGAGCAGTACTTC
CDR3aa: CATSRERGGYEQYF

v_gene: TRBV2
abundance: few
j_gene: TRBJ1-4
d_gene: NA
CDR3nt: TGTGCCAGCAGTGGACAGCCTGCCGCAACTAATGAAAAACTGTTTTTT
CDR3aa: CASSGQPAATNEKLFF

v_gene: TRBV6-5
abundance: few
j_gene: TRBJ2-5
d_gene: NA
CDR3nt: TGTGCCAGCAGTTTCCTCGGGCGCGGGGAGACCCAGTACTTC
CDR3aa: CASSFLGRGETQYF

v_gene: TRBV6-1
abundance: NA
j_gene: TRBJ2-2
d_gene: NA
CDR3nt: TGTGCCAGCAGTCCGCGTAGAATTCTAAACACCGGGGAGCTGTTTTTT
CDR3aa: CASSPRRILNTGELFF

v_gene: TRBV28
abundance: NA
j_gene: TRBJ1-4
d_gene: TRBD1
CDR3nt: TGTGCCAGCAGCACCGGGACAGGGGTCACCGAAAAACTGTTTTTT
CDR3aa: CASSTGTGVTEKLFF

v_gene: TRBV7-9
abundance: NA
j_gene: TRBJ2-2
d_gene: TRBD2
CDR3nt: TGTGCCAGCAGCTTGGGACTAGCGGGTAACACCGAGGAGCTGTTTTTT
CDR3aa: CASSLGLAGNTEELFF

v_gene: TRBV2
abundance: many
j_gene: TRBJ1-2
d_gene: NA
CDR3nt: TGTGCCTCGTGGCGCTGGCTAGAGGACTATGGCTACACCTTC
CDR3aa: CASWRWLEDYGYTF

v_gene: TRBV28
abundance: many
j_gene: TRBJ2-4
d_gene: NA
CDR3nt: TGTGCCAGCAGTTTATCGGCGGCCAGGGGTGCCAAAAACATTCAGTACTTC
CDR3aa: CASSLSAARGAKNIQYF

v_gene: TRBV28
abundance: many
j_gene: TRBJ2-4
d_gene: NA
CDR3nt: TGTGCCAGCATCAAACAAGCGGCCAAAAACATTCAGTACTTC
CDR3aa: CASIKQAAKNIQYF

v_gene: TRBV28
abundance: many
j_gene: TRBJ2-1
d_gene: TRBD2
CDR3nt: TGTGCCAGTCAAGCGGGGGGGGGCTACAATGAGCAGTTCTTC
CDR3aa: CASQAGGGYNEQFF

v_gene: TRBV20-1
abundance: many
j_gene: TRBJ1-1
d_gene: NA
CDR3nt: TGCAGTGCTAGAGGGACGGTCACTGAAGCTTTCTTT
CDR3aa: CSARGTVTEAFF

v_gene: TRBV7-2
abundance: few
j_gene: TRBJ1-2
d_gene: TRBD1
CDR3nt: TGTGCCAGCAGCTTAGCGGGACAGATTCGGGGCTACACCTTC
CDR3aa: CASSLAGQIRGYTF

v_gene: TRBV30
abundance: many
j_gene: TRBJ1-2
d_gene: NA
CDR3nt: TGTGCCTGGAGTCACAGCGGTGGCTACACCTTC
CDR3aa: CAWSHSGGYTF

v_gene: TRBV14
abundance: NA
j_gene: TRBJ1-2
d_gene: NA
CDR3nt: TGTGCCAGCAGCCCGGGATACAGGGTCGGCTACACCTTC
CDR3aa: CASSPGYRVGYTF

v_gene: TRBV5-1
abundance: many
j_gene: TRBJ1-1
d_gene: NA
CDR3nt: TGCGCCAGCAGCCAGTGGGGCCCTACGAACACTGAAGCTTTCTTT
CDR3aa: CASSQWGPTNTEAFF

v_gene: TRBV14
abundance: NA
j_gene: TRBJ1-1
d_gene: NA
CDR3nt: TGTGCCAGCAGCCAAGATATCGACAGATCTATGAACACTGAAGCTTTCTTT
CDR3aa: CASSQDIDRSMNTEAFF

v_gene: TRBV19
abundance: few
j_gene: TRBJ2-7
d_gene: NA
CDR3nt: TGTGCCAGCCGAAACCAGGGCTACGAGCAGTACTTC
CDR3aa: CASRNQGYEQYF

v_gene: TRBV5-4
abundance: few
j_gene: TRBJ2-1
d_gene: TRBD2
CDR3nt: TGTGCCAGCAGCTCCAGGACTAGCGGACATGAGCAGTTCTTC
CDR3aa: CASSSRTSGHEQFF